Presented here are 8 T cell receptor beta chains from one specimen sequenced in a study of cytomegalovirus exposure and HLA in healthy donors. The PCR was carried out with 60 Vbeta primers and 13 Jbeta primers. Some clones are missing from TCRdb's copy, which holds only in-frame ones; the method was immunoSEQ multiplex PCR. The sample lists tens of thousands of clones, 85% to 90% occurring once. Sequencing was carried out using PBMCs. The source is a man between 18 and 29 years old in good health and CMV-seronegative.

This chain connects TRBV5-6 to TRBJ2-3; the match to TRBD2 covers 7 bases. Unmatched junction bases numbered 12, after V lost 0 bases and J lost 2 bases. CDR3 length: 18 residues. Germline V gene data show CDR1 as SGHDT and CDR2 as YYEEEE. CDR3 protein: CASSLASRAGVPTDTQYF. The CDR3 nucleotides read TGTGCCAGCAGCTTGGCTTCGAGGGCGGGAGTGCCCACAGATACGCAGTATTTT.

This chain connects TRBV6-5 to TRBJ1-5; weak D call: TRBD1 (6 bases). Germline CDR1 and CDR2: MNHEY and SVGAGI. The V and J ends lost 0 bases and 6 bases respectively, with 12 bases between them. CDR3 length equals 15 residues. The CDR3 spells CASSYSTGNPQPQHF. CDR3 coding DNA: TGTGCCAGCAGTTACTCTACAGGGAACCCTCAGCCCCAGCATTTT.

The gene calls are TRBV19 and TRBJ1-2; 8 bases map to TRBD1. The junction had 11 bases not matched to a gene; V was cut back by 3 bases and J by 5 bases. Per the germline V gene, CDR1 is LNHDA and CDR2 is SQIVND (reference sequence). The CDR3 runs 16 residues. The CDR3 is CASSISSDRVVYGYTF. The CDR3 nucleotides are TGTGCCAGTAGTATTAGTTCGGACAGGGTTGTGTATGGCTACACCTTC.

V gene TRBV7-8 combines with J gene TRBJ2-7, with 10 bases lining up with TRBD1. The CDR3 has 15 residues. V lost 4 bases to trimming and J lost 2 bases; unmatched junction nucleotides: 5. Germline loops: CDR1 SGHVS, CDR2 FQNEAQ. The CDR3 loop reads CASSWEGQGTYEQYF. CDR3 DNA: TGTGCCAGCAGCTGGGAGGGACAGGGGACCTACGAGCAGTACTTC.

The rearrangement links TRBV15 to TRBJ1-4; 9 bases match TRBD1. Germline values: CDR1 LNHNV, CDR2 YYDKDF (reference sequence). The CDR3 is made up of 18 amino acids. Trimming cost V 0 bases and J 6 bases; bases outside gene matches: 11. For the CDR3, the DNA is TGTGCCACCAGCAGAGATCGCGGACAGGGGCCGAAGTATGAAAAACTGTTTTTT. Translation gives CATSRDRGQGPKYEKLFF.

The chain recombines TRBV2 with TRBJ1-1; 8 nucleotides align to TRBD1. CDR1 and CDR2 from the germline V gene are SNHLY and FYNNEI. The CDR3 runs to 14 residues. The junction had 6 bases not matched to a gene; V was cut back by 8 bases and J by 1 base. CDR3 loop: CASGPGQANTEAFF. In DNA, the CDR3 is TGTGCCAGCGGGCCGGGACAGGCGAACACTGAAGCTTTCTTT. The entire variable domain, with the rest obtained from reference TRBV2 and TRBJ1-1, is as follows: EPEVTQTPSHQVTQMGQEVILRCVPISNHLYFYWYRQILGQKVEFLVSFYNNEISEKSEIFDDQFSVERPDGSNFTLKIRSTKLEDSAMYFCASGPGQANTEAFFGQGTRLTVV.

This clone was found once. The chain recombines TRBV29-1 with TRBJ1-1; D is unresolved. V gave up 3 bases and J gave up 0 bases, with 8 bases separating them. Germline-derived CDR1 and CDR2 are SQVTM and ANQGSEA. The CDR3 extends over 13 amino acids. CDR3 amino acids: CSVDISVNTEAFF. CDR3 DNA: TGCAGCGTTGATATATCGGTGAACACTGAAGCTTTCTTT.

The chain combines TRBV30 with TRBJ1-1, with D possibly matching TRBD1 (5 bases). The CDR3 is 15 residues long. Germline assignment: CDR1 GTSNPN and CDR2 SVGIG (reference sequence). Trimming shortened V by 0 bases and J by 3 bases, and 14 bases separated the two germline ends. The CDR3 is CAWSVLGGIYTEAFF. In DNA form, the CDR3 reads TGTGCCTGGAGTGTATTGGGGGGTATATACACTGAAGCTTTCTTT.